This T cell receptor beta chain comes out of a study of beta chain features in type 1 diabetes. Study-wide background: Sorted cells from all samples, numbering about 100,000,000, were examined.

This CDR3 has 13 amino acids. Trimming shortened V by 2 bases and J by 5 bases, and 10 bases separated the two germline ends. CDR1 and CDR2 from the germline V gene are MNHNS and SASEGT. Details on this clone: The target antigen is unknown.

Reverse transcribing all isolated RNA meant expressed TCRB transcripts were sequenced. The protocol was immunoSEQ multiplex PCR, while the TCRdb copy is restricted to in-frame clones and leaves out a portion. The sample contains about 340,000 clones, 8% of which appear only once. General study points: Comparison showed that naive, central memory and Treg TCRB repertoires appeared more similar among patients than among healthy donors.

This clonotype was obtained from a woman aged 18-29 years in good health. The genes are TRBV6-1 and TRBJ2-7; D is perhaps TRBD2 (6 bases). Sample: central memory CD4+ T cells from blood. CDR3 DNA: TGTGCCAGCAGTGAATCGGGGGAGAACGAGCAGTACTTC. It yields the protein CASSESGENEQYF.